The entry below describes one TCR beta chain. CDR1 SGHNT and CDR2 YYREEE come from the germline V gene (reference sequence). J lost 4 bases, V lost 3 bases, and 4 bases had no gene match. The CDR3 is made up of 14 amino acids. The data stem from a study of blood T cell repertoires in COVID-19. Study background: Samples of COVID-19 (acute and convalescent) were obtained from the United States, Italy and Spain. Sources were T cells, B-cell-depleted T cells, or PBMCs; the material itself was cDNA or gDNA.

Per the original data handling: Estimated nucleated cell counts came from reference gene primer amplification. The repertoire was sequenced with immunoSEQ multiplex PCR; TCRdb's copy has only in-frame clones and lacks some. V and J calls plus clone size are reproduced from that table; the DNA served to infer D and trimming. The sample holds fewer than 500,000 clones, roughly four fifths seen once. The source of this sequence is a human donor with acute or convalescent COVID-19. The donor label of this sample is uncertain. The material sequenced was peripheral blood. The chain has TRBV5-4 and TRBJ2-7, with 10 bases fitting TRBD2. The CDR3 reads CASSSPSGSYEQYF. CDR3 coding DNA: TGTGCCAGCAGCTCCCCTAGCGGGAGTTACGAGCAGTACTTC. Combining the CDR3 with reference TRBV5-4 and TRBJ2-7 gives the whole variable domain ETGVTQSPTHLIKTRGQQVTLRCSSQSGHNTVSWYQQALGQGPQFIFQYYREEENGRGNFPPRFSGLQFPNYSSELNVNALELDDSALYLCASSSPSGSYEQYFGPGTRLTVT.